Below, 20 T cell receptor beta chains from the same sample are listed, as sequenced in a study of CD8 T cells in Susac syndrome (dated by TCRdb to the late 2010s). The library relied on the immunoSEQ multiplex PCR assay. RNA was extracted using the RNeasy kit, and about 0.45 to 1 ug of the RNA was reverse transcribed with random hexamers. The public reads were reanalyzed by TCRdb: fastp trimming at Q25, MiXCR alignment, in-frame beta chains only. Records with the same CDR3 protein are collapsed into one entry carrying the most frequent genes and DNA. For this sample there are 110,000 to 150,000 distinct CDR3 sequences; approximately 95% appear just once. The biggest ten clones account for over 0.075% of the sample. The sequenced sample was CD4+ T cells from PBMCs. The receptors stem from a human donor with Susac syndrome.

The chain couples TRBV29-1 to TRBJ2-2; no clear D gene. CDR1 and CDR2 from the germline V gene are SQVTM and ANQGSEA. The V gene lost 6 bases and the J gene lost 4 bases, with 6 bases spanning the gap. CDR3 length: 11 residues. CDR3: CSVSGTGELFF. The CDR3 nucleotides are TGCAGCGTATCAGGCACCGGGGAGCTGTTTTTT.

This clonotype was recorded once. V usage is TRBV13 and J usage is TRBJ2-3; 7 positions match TRBD2. J gave up 5 bases and V 5 bases, and 10 bases lay outside the gene matches. The CDR3 consists of 15 residues. The germline CDR1 and CDR2 sequences are PRHDT and FYEKMQ (reference sequence). The CDR3 DNA sequence: TGTGCCAGCAGCGTGGGTGGGAGGGCCAGAGATACGCAGTATTTT. Translation gives CASSVGGRARDTQYF.

The rearrangement links TRBV20-1 to TRBJ1-1; D unresolved. The germline gives CDR1 DFQATT, CDR2 SNEGSKA (reference sequence). The CDR3 has 12 amino acids. The V end lost 6 bases, the J end lost 8 bases, and 16 bases lay between the germline ends. The CDR3 region has the DNA TGCAGTGCCCGAGATACGGGTAGAGAAGCTTTCTTT. Translated, it gives CSARDTGREAFF.

This clonotype was found once. The rearrangement joins TRBV28 to TRBJ2-3, with D possibly being TRBD1 or TRBD2 (5 bases each). Between the trimmed V and J ends, which lost 5 bases and 6 bases, there was a span of 18 bases. The CDR3 sequence is 15 residues long. Per germline, CDR1 MDHEN and CDR2 SYDVKM. CDR3 nucleotides: TGTGCCAGCAGTCGCCCCGGGACCGTGTCCGATACGCAGTATTTT. This gives the protein CASSRPGTVSDTQYF. Full variable domain (outside the CDR3, taken from reference TRBV28 and TRBJ2-3): DVKVTQSSRYLVKRTGEKVFLECVQDMDHENMFWYRQDPGLGLRLIYFSYDVKMKEKGDIPEGYSVSREKKERFSLILESASTNQTSMYLCASSRPGTVSDTQYFGPGTRLTVL.

The chain couples TRBV5-4 to TRBJ2-1; D unclear. The V end was cut by 2 bases, the J end by 0 bases, with 9 bases between. Germline loops: CDR1 SGHNT, CDR2 YYREEE (reference sequence). The CDR3 runs to 15 residues. CDR3 DNA sequence: TGTGCCAGCAGCTTCGAGCAGACCTCCTACAATGAGCAGTTCTTC. As protein: CASSFEQTSYNEQFF.

This clonotype showed up just once. The chain recombines TRBV25-1 with TRBJ2-1, with no clear D. Trimming removed 4 bases from V and 8 bases from J, with 21 bases in between. The CDR3 consists of 16 residues. Germline values: CDR1 MGHDK, CDR2 SYGVNS. The CDR3 spells CASSGTHPDRFDEQFF. Written as DNA, the CDR3 is TGTGCCAGCAGTGGAACACACCCCGACCGATTCGATGAGCAGTTCTTC.

The CDR3, as DNA: TGTGCCAGCAGCTTACGTTACGGACTAGCGGGAGTCGGTGAGCAGTTCTTC. It yields the protein CASSLRYGLAGVGEQFF. V and J are TRBV7-9 and TRBJ2-1; 13 nucleotides agree with TRBD2. The CDR3 extends over 17 amino acids. With 2 bases clipped from V and 9 bases from J, the junction kept 10 bases outside the gene matches. Germline lookup yields CDR1 SEHNR and CDR2 FQNEAQ (reference sequence).

The J gene is TRBJ1-1, the V gene TRBV12-3 or TRBV12-4, with a weak D call TRBD1 (5 bases). The CDR3 has 13 amino acids. V was cut by 7 bases and J by 1 base, with 10 bases left in between. In DNA form, the CDR3 reads TGTGCCAGCACCTCAGACAGGAACACTGAAGCTTTCTTT. It is translated as CASTSDRNTEAFF.

CDR3 in amino acids: CSAHRGQAAQYF. The CDR3 DNA sequence: TGCAGTGCCCACCGGGGACAGGCGGCCCAGTACTTC. V gene TRBV20-1 combines with J gene TRBJ2-5; 8 bases align to TRBD1. CDR1 is DFQATT and CDR2 is SNEGSKA in the germline V gene (reference sequence). CDR3 length: 12 amino acids. V was pared by 6 bases and J by 9 bases, with 9 bases of the junction left unmatched.

The V gene is TRBV18, the J gene TRBJ2-3; D gene unclear. Germline V lookup: CDR1 KGHSH, CDR2 LQKENI. With 4 bases removed from V and 0 bases from J, the gap between germline ends came to 5 bases. There are 13 residues in the CDR3. This CDR3 reads CASSQASTDTQYF. CDR3 bases: TGTGCCAGCTCACAGGCTAGCACAGATACGCAGTATTTT.

The V call is TRBV24-1, the J call TRBJ2-7; 8 bases line up with TRBD1. V dropped 5 bases and J dropped 6; count of bases not matched to a gene: 5. CDR1 and CDR2 from the germline V gene are KGHDR and SFDVKD. There are 13 residues in the CDR3. CDR3 protein: CATSGGTGGEQYF. Written as DNA, the CDR3 is TGTGCCACCAGTGGGGGTACAGGGGGCGAGCAGTACTTC.

The chain recombines TRBV4-1 with TRBJ1-2; D is unclear. V was trimmed by 1 base and J by 1 base, leaving 7 bases between them. Germline V gene lookup returns CDR1 MGHRA and CDR2 YSYEKL. The CDR3 loop spans 14 amino acids. In nucleotides, the CDR3 is TGCGCCAGCAGCCAAGGGCAGAGTAACTATGGCTACACCTTC. It specifies CASSQGQSNYGYTF.

Here the CDR3 DNA reads TGCAGTAGGAGGTGGGAGGGCACAGATACGCAGTATTTT. Its translation: CSRRWEGTDTQYF. V and J are TRBV20-1 and TRBJ2-3, with D maybe TRBD2 (6 bases). The CDR3 is 13 amino acids. Germline assignment: CDR1 DFQATT and CDR2 SNEGSKA (reference sequence). Deletions cut 8 bases from V and 1 base from J, with 13 bases between.

The chain uses TRBV4-1 and TRBJ2-5, with D perhaps being TRBD1 or TRBD2 (6 bases each). Between the trimmed V and J ends, which lost 8 bases and 2 bases, there was a span of 18 bases. This CDR3 has 15 amino acids. The germline gives CDR1 MGHRA, CDR2 YSYEKL. The CDR3: CASRSPGATQETQYF. The DNA of the CDR3 is TGCGCCAGCCGATCCCCGGGGGCTACACAAGAGACCCAGTACTTC.

The gene calls are TRBV11-2 and TRBJ2-7; D unclear. This CDR3 is 11 amino acids long. Per the germline V gene, CDR1 is SGHAT and CDR2 is FQNNGV. Trimming shortened V by 6 bases and J by 6 bases, and 9 bases separated the two germline ends. CDR3 nucleotides: TGTGCCAGCAGAGTCCTCGGCGAGCAGTACTTC. Translated, it gives CASRVLGEQYF.

The rearrangement uses TRBV7-3 and TRBJ2-2; D not certain. V dropped 5 bases and J dropped 8 bases, with 9 bases sitting between them. Germline values: CDR1 SGHTA, CDR2 FQGTGA. This CDR3 has 12 residues. The CDR3 DNA reads as TGTGCCAGCAGCCCCAGGCTGGGGGAGCTGTTTTTT. This sequence encodes CASSPRLGELFF.

The chain carries TRBV3-1 and TRBJ2-7; the match to TRBD2 covers 10 bases. In germline, CDR1 is LGHDT, CDR2 YNNKEL (reference sequence). Trimming at V came to 4 bases and at J to 0 bases, leaving 3 bases not matched to a gene. CDR3 size: 15 residues. CDR3 sequence reads: CASSPQRGGSYEQYF. Here the CDR3 DNA reads TGTGCCAGCAGCCCCCAGCGGGGGGGCTCCTACGAGCAGTACTTC.

V usage is TRBV4-2 and J usage is TRBJ2-6; perhaps TRBD1 as D (6 bases). V lost 1 base to trimming and J lost 3 bases, with 13 bases between them. The CDR3 runs to 17 residues. Germline loops: CDR1 LGHNA, CDR2 YNFKEQ. The CDR3 DNA follows: TGTGCCAGCAGCCAAGTGAACAGGGTGGGTGGGGCCAACGTCCTGACTTTC. Translated: CASSQVNRVGGANVLTF.

V is TRBV18 and J is TRBJ1-1; D not certain. From germline, CDR1 is KGHSH and CDR2 LQKENI. This CDR3 has 12 residues. V was cut by 2 bases and J by 8 bases, with 9 bases left in between. The CDR3 sequence is CASSPDRGEAFF. The CDR3 DNA sequence: TGTGCCAGCTCACCAGATAGAGGCGAAGCTTTCTTT.

The chain is built from TRBV20-1 and TRBJ2-7; D possibly corresponds to TRBD2 (6 bases). The V and J ends lost 4 bases and 3 bases respectively, with 16 bases between them. CDR3 length: 14 amino acids. Germline V gene sequence: CDR1 DFQATT, CDR2 SNEGSKA (reference sequence). CDR3 sequence reads: CSANTLAHVYEQYF. In nucleotides, the CDR3 is TGCAGTGCTAACACACTAGCCCACGTCTACGAGCAGTACTTC.